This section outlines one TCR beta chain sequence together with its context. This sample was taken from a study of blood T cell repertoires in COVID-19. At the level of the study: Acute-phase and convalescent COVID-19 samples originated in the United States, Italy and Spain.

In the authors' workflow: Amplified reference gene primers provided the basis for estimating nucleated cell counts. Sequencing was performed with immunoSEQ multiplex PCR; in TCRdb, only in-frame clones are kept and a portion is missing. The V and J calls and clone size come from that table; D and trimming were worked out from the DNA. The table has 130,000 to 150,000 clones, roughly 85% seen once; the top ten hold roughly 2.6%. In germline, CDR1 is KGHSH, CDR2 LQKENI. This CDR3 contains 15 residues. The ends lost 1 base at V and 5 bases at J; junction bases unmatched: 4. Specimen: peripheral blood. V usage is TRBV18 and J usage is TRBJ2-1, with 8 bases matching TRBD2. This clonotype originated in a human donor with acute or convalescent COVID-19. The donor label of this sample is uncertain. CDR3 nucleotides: TGTGCCAGCTCACCACTAGCGGGAACAAACAATGAGCAGTTCTTC. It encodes CASSPLAGTNNEQFF.